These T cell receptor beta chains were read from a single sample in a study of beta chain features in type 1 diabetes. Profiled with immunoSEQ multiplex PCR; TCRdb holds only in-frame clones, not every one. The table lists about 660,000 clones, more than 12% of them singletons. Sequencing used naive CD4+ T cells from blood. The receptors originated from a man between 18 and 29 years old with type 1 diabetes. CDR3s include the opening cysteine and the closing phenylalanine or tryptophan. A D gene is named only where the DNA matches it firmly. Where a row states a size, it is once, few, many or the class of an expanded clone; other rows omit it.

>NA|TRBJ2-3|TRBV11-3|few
CASSRSSRFTDTQYF
TGTGCCAGCAGCCGATCCTCTCGATTCACAGATACGCAGTATTTT
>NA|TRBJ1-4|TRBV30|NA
CAWSPLALEKLFF
TGTGCCTGGAGTCCCTTAGCGTTAGAAAAACTGTTTTTT
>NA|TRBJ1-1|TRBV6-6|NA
CASSYGQGIAEAFF
TGTGCCAGCAGTTATGGTCAGGGGATCGCTGAAGCTTTCTTT
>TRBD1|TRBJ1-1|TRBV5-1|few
CASSFTGGFTEAFF
TGCGCCAGCAGCTTCACAGGGGGCTTCACTGAAGCTTTCTTT
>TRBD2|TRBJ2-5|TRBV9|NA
CASSGDSGALGETQYF
TGTGCCAGCAGCGGAGATAGCGGGGCTTTGGGGGAGACCCAGTACTTC
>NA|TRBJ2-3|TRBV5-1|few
CASSLEVGNPSTDTQYF
TGCGCCAGCAGCTTGGAGGTGGGAAACCCTAGCACAGATACGCAGTATTTT
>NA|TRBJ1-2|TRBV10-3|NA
CAISEGQNYGYTF
TGTGCCATCAGTGAGGGGCAGAACTATGGCTACACCTTC
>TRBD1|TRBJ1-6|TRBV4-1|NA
CASSLGQGFNSPLHF
TGCGCCAGCAGCCTGGGACAGGGCTTTAATTCACCCCTCCACTTT
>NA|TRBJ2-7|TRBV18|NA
CASSLRAIQYEQYF
TGTGCCAGCTCACTGCGGGCCATACAATACGAGCAGTACTTC
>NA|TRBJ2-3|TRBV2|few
CASSIRTGTDTQYF
TGTGCCAGCAGCATCCGGACAGGCACAGATACGCAGTATTTT
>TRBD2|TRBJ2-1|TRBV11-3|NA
CASSPRGRAVNEQFF
TGTGCCAGCAGCCCCCGCGGGAGGGCCGTAAATGAGCAGTTCTTC
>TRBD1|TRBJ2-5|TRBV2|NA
CASSGQGETQYF
TGTGCCAGCAGTGGACAGGGGGAGACCCAGTACTTC
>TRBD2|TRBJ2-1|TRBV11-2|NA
CASSREGYNEQFF
TGTGCCTCATCCCGGGAGGGGTACAATGAGCAGTTCTTC
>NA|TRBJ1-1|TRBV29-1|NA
CSVDPSFMNTEAFF
TGCAGCGTCGACCCCAGTTTCATGAACACTGAAGCTTTCTTT
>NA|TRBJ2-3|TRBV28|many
CASSPHGDWDTQYF
TGTGCCAGCAGTCCCCACGGGGACTGGGATACGCAGTATTTT
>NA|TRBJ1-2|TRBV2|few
CASSYWDNRNYGYTF
TGTGCCAGCAGCTATTGGGACAATAGGAACTATGGCTACACCTTC
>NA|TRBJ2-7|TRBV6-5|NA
CASSRRDGRYEQYF
TGTGCCAGCAGTCGCCGGGACGGTCGATACGAGCAGTACTTC